This paragraph covers one T cell receptor beta chain sequence. A junction end diverges from the germline sequence, so it may reflect a read error. These data are taken from a study of blood T cell repertoires in COVID-19. Looking at the study overall: Spain, Italy and the United States supplied samples that represented acute and convalescent COVID-19.

The CDR3 runs to 14 residues. Germline V CDR1 and CDR2: SNHLY, FYNNEI. Profiled with immunoSEQ multiplex PCR; TCRdb holds only in-frame clones, not every one. The sample consists of hundreds of thousands of clones, 85% to 90% of them appearing once. Cohorts were based on clinical histories the participants reported. This TCR was sampled from a man in his thirties or forties who had been exposed to COVID-19. The sample taken for sequencing was PBMCs or T cells enriched from blood (not recorded which). The rearrangement links TRBV2 to TRBJ2-1; D gene ambiguous. The CDR3 sequence: CASREVSSYNEQFF. CDR3 nucleotides: TGTGCCAGCAGGGAAGTTAGCTCCTACAATGAGCAGTTCTTC.